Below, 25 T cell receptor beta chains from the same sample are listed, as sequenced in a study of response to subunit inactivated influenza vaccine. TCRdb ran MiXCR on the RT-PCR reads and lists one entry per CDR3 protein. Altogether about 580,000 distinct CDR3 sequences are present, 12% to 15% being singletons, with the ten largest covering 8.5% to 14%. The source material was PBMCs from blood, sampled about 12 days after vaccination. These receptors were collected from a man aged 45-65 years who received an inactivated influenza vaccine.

CDR3 loop: CASSQGILETQYF. The CDR3 nucleotides are TGCGCCAGCAGCCAAGGTATTTTGGAGACCCAGTACTTC. This rearrangement joins TRBV4-1 to TRBJ2-5; D uncertain. Germline CDR1 reads MGHRA; CDR2 reads YSYEKL. This CDR3 has 13 amino acids. Trimming removed 1 base at V and 5 bases at J, with 8 bases between.

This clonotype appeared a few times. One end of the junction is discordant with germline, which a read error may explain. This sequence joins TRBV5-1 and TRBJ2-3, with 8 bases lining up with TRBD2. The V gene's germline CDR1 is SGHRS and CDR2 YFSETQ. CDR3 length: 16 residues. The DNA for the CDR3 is TGCGCCAGCAGCTCCCTCGGGGGGGCCTTGGCAGATACGCAGTATTTC. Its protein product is CASSSLGGALADTQYF.

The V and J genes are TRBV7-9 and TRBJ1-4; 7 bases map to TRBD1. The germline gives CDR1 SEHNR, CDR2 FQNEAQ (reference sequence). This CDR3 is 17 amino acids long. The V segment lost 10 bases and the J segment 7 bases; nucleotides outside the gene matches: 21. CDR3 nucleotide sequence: TGTGCCACCCGGGGAGGGGGCGCGGTTTCCGTCGGTGAAAAACTGTTTTTT. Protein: CATRGGGAVSVGEKLFF. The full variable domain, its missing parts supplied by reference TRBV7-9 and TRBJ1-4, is DTGVSQNPRHKITKRGQNVTFRCDPISEHNRLYWYRQTLGQGPEFLTYFQNEAQLEKSRLLSDRFSAERPKGSFSTLEIQRTEQGDSAMYLCATRGGGAVSVGEKLFFGSGTQLSVL.

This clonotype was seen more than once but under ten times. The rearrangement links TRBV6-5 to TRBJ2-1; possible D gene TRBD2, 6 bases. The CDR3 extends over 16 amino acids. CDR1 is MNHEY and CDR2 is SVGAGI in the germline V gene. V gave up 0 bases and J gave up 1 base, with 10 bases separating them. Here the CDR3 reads CASSYSIGGSYNEQFF. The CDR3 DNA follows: TGTGCCAGCAGTTACTCGATCGGGGGATCCTACAATGAGCAGTTCTTC.

The CDR3 is CASSSLAGAHTDTQYF. The DNA of the CDR3 is TGTGCCAGCAGCTCACTAGCGGGAGCTCACACAGATACGCAGTATTTT. The chain couples TRBV27 to TRBJ2-3; 11 bases agree with TRBD2. Germline CDR1 and CDR2: MNHEY and SMNVEV (reference sequence). V lost 6 bases to trimming and J lost 2 bases; unmatched junction nucleotides: 7. The CDR3 has 16 residues.

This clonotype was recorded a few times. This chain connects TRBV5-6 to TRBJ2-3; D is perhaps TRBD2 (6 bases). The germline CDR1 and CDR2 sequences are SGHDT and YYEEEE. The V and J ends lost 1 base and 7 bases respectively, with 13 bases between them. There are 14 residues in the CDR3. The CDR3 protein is CASSLSREVNTQYF. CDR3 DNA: TGTGCCAGCAGCTTGAGCAGGGAGGTGAATACGCAGTATTTT.

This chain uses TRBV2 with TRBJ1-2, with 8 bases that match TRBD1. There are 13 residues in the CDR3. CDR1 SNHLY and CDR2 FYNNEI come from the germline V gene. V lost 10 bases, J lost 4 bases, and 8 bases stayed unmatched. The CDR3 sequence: CATTGDLLYGYTF. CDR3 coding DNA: TGTGCCACGACAGGGGACCTCCTCTATGGCTACACCTTC.

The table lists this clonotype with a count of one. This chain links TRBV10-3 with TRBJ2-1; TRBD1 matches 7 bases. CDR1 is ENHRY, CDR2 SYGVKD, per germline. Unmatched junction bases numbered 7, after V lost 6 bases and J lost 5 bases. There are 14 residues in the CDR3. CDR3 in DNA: TGTGCCATCAGCACGGGACAGCAAGACAATGAGCAGTTCTTC. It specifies CAISTGQQDNEQFF.

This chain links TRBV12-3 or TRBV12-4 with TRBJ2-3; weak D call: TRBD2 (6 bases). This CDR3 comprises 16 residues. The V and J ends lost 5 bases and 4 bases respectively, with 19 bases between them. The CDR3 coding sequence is TGTGCCAGCAGTCCGTCCGGATCCCCTAGCGCAGATACGCAGTATTTT. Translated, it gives CASSPSGSPSADTQYF.

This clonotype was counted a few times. CDR3 sequence (DNA): TGTGCCAGCAGCCCCCCGGGGCACTCTGGAAACACCATATATTTT. Its protein is CASSPPGHSGNTIYF. This sequence joins TRBV7-9 and TRBJ1-3; TRBD1 is a possible D gene (5 bases). The germline V and J ends were trimmed by 5 bases and 0 bases, with 11 bases remaining between them. The CDR3 consists of 15 residues. The germline gives CDR1 SEHNR, CDR2 FQNEAQ (reference sequence).

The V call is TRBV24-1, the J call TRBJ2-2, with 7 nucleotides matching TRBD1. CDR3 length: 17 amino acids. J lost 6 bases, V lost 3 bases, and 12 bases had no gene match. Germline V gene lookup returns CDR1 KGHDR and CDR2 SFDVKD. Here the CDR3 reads CATSDLSTGSVSGELFF. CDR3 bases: TGTGCCACCAGTGATCTATCGACAGGGTCGGTCTCCGGGGAGCTGTTTTTT.

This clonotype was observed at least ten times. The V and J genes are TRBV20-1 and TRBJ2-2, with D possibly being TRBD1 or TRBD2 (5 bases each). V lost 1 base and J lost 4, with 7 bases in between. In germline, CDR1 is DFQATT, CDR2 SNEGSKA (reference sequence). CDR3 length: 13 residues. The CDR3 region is CSARGDGTGELFF. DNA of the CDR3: TGCAGTGCTAGAGGGGACGGCACCGGGGAGCTGTTTTTT.

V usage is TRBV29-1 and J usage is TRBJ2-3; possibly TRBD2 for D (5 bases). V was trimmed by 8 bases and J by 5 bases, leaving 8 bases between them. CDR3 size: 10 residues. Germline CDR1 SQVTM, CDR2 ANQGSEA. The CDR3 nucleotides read TGCAGCTCAAGCGGAGATACGCAGTATTTT. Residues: CSSSGDTQYF.

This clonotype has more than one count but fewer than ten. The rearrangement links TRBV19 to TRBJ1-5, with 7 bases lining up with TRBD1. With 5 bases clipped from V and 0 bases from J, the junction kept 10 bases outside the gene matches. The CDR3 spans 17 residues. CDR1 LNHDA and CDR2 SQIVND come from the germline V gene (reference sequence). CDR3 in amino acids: CASSPDRRRRSNQPQHF. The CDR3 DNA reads TGTGCCAGTAGTCCGGACAGGAGACGACGTAGCAATCAGCCCCAGCATTTT.

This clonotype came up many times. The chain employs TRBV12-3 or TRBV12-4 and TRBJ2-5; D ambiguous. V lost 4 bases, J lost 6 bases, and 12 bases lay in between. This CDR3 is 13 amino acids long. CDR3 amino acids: CASSSGSRKTQYF. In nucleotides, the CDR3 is TGTGCCAGCAGTTCGGGCAGCCGGAAGACCCAGTACTTC.

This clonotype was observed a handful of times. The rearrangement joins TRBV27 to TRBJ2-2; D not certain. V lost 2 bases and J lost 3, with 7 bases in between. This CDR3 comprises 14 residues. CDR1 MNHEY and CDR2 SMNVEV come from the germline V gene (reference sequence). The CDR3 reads CASSLLGHTGELFF. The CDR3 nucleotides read TGTGCCAGCAGTTTACTTGGGCACACCGGGGAGCTGTTTTTT.

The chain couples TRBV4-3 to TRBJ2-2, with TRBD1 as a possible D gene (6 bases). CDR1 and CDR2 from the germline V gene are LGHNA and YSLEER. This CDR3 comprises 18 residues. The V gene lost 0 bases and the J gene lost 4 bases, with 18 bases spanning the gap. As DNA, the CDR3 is TGCGCCAGCAGCCAAGAGTGGGACACCCCGGTCGTCACCGGGGAGCTGTTTTTT. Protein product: CASSQEWDTPVVTGELFF.

The CDR3 here is CASRVGEVYEQYF. The DNA for the CDR3 is TGTGCCAGCAGGGTGGGAGAGGTCTACGAGCAGTACTTC. The rearrangement links TRBV11-2 to TRBJ2-7; D possibly corresponds to TRBD2 (5 bases). The CDR3 spans 13 residues. Germline V CDR1 and CDR2: SGHAT, FQNNGV. Trimming stripped 6 bases from V and 3 bases from J, with 12 bases between.

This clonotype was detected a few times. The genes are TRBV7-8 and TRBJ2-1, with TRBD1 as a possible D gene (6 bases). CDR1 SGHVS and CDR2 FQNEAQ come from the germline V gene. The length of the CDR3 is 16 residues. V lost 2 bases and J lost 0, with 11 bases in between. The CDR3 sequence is CASSLSRGSSYNEQFF. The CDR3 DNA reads TGTGCCAGCAGCTTAAGTAGGGGGAGCTCCTACAATGAGCAGTTCTTC.

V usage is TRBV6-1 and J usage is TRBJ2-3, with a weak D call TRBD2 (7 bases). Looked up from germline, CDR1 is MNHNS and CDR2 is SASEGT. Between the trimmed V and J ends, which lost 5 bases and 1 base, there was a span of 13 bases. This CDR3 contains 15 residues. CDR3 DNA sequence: TGTGCCAGCAGTATGGGAGGGGGTGGCACAGATACGCAGTATTTT. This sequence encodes CASSMGGGGTDTQYF.

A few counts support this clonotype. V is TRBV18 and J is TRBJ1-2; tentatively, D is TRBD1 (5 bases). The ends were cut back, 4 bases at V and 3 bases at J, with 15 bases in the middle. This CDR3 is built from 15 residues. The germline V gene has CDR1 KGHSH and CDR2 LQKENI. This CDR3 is CASSRGEGRDYGYTF. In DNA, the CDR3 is TGTGCCAGCTCACGAGGGGAAGGGCGTGACTATGGCTACACCTTC.

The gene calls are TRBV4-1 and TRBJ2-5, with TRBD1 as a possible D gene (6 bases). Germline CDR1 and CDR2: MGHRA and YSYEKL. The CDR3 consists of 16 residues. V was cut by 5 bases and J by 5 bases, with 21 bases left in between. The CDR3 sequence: CASSKGGNSLGETQYF. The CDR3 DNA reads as TGCGCCAGCAGCAAAGGGGGAAACTCCCTGGGGGAGACCCAGTACTTC.

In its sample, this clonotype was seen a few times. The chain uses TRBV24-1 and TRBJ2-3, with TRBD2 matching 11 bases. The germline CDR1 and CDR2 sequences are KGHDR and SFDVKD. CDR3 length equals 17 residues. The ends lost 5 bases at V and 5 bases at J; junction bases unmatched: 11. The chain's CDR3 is CATSVPTSGTSGDTQYF. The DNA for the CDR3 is TGTGCCACCAGTGTCCCGACTAGCGGGACGTCGGGAGATACGCAGTATTTT.

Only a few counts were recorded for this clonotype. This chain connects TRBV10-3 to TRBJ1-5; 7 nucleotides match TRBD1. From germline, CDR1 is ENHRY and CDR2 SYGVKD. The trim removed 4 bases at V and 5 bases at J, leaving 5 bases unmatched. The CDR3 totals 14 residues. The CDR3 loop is CAISGPGQDQPQHF. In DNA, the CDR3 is TGTGCCATCAGTGGCCCTGGACAGGATCAGCCCCAGCATTTT.

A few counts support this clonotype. CDR3 DNA: TGTGCCAGCAGCCAAAGGGGGTTTCAGCCCCAGCATTTT. Its translation is CASSQRGFQPQHF. The gene calls are TRBV3-1 and TRBJ1-5; weak D call: TRBD1 (6 bases). Germline lookup yields CDR1 LGHDT and CDR2 YNNKEL (reference sequence). The CDR3 is 13 amino acids. V lost 2 bases and J lost 6, with 8 bases in between.